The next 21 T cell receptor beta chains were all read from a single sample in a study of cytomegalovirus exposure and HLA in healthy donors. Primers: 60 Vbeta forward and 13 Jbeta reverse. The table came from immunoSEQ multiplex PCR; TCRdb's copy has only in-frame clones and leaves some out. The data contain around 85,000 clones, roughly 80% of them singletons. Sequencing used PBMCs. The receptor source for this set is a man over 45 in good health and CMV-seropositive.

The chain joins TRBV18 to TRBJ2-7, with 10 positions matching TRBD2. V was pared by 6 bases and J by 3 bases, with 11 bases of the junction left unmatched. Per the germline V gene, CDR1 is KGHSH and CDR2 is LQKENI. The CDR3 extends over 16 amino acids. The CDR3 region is CASSQDLAGVYYEQYF. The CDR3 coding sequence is TGTGCCAGCTCTCAAGATCTAGCGGGAGTGTACTACGAGCAGTACTTC. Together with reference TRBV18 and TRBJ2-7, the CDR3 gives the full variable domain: NAGVMQNPRHLVRRRGQEARLRCSPMKGHSHVYWYRQLPEEGLKFMVYLQKENIIDESGMPKERFSAEFPKEGPSILRIQQVVRGDSAAYFCASSQDLAGVYYEQYFGPGTRLTVT.

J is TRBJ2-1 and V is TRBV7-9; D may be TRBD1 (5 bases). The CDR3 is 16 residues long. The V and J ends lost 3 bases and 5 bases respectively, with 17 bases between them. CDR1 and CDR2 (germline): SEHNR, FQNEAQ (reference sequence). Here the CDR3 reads CASSFGGVTVNNEQFF. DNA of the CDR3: TGTGCCAGCAGCTTCGGTGGGGTGACAGTTAACAATGAGCAGTTCTTC. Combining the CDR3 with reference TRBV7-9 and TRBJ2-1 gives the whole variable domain DTGVSQNPRHKITKRGQNVTFRCDPISEHNRLYWYRQTLGQGPEFLTYFQNEAQLEKSRLLSDRFSAERPKGSFSTLEIQRTEQGDSAMYLCASSFGGVTVNNEQFFGPGTRLTVL.

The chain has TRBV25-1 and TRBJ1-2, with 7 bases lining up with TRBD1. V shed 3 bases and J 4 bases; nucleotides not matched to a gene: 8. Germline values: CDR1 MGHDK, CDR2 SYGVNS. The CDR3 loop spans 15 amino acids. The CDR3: CASSDPGDRLYGYTF. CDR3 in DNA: TGTGCCAGCAGTGATCCGGGGGACAGACTCTATGGCTACACCTTC.

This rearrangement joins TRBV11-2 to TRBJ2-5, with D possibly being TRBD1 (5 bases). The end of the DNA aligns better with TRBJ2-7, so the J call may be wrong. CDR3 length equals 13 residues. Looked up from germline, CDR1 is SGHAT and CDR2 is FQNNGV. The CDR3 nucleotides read TGTGCCAGCAGCAACAGGAGCCCCTACGAGCAGTACTTC. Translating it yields CASSNRSPYEQYF.

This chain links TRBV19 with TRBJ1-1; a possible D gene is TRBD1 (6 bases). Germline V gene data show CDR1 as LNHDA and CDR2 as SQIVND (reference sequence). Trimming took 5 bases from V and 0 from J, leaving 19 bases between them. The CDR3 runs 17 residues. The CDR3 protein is CASSGDIQGGLNTEAFF. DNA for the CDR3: TGTGCCAGTAGTGGAGATATACAGGGAGGGTTGAACACTGAAGCTTTCTTT.

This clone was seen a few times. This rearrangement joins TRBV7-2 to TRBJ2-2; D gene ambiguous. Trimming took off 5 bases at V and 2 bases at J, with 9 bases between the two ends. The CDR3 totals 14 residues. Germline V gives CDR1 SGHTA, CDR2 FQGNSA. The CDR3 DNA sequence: TGTGCCAGCAGCCCCCAGGTAAACACCGGGGAGCTGTTTTTT. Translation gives CASSPQVNTGELFF. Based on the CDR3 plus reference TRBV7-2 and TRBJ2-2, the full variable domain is GAGVSQSPSNKVTEKGKDVELRCDPISGHTALYWYRQSLGQGLEFLIYFQGNSAPDKSGLPSDRFSAERTGGSVSTLTIQRTQQEDSAVYLCASSPQVNTGELFFGEGSRLTVL.

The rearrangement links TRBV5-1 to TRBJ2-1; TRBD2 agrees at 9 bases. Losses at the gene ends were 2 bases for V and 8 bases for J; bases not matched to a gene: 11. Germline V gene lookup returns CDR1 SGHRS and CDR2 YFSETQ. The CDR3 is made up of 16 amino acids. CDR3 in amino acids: CASSFSGRGSTDEQFF. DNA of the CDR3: TGCGCCAGCAGCTTTAGCGGGAGAGGTTCTACCGATGAGCAGTTCTTC.

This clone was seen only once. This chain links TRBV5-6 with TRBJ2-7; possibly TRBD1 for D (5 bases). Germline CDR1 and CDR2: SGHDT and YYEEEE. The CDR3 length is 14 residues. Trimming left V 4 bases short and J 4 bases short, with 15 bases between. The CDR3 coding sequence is TGTGCCAGCAGCACACCAGGGTTACTTTACGAGCAGTACTTC. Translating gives CASSTPGLLYEQYF.

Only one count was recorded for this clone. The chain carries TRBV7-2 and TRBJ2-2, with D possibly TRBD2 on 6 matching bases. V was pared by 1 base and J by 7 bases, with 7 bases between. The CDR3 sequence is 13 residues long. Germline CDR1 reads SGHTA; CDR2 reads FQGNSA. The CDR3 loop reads CASSLVGGGELFF. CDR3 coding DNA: TGTGCCAGCAGCTTAGTGGGGGGCGGGGAGCTGTTTTTT.

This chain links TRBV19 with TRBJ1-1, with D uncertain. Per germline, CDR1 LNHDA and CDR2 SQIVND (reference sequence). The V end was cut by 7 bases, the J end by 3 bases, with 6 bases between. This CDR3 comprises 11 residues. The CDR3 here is CASIADTEAFF. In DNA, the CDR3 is TGTGCCAGTATAGCGGACACTGAAGCTTTCTTT.

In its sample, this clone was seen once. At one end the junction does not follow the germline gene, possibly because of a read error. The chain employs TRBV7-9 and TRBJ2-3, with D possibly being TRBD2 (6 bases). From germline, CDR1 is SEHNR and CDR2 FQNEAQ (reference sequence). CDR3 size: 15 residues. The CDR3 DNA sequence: TGTTCCAGCAGCTTGGGGCGGGGAAGCACAGATACGCAGTATTTT. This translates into CSSSLGRGSTDTQYF.

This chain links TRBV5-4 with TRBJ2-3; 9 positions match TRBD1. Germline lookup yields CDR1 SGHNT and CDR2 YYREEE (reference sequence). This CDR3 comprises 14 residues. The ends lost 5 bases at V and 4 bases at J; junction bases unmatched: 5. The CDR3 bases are TGTGCCAGCAGATCGGGACAGGGCCCAGATACGCAGTATTTT. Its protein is CASRSGQGPDTQYF.

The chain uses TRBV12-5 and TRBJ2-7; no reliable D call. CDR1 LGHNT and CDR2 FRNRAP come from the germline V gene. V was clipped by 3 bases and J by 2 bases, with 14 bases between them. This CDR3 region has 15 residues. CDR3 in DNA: TGTGCTAGTGGTTTCACTGGGCAGGTACCCTACGAGCAGTACTTC. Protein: CASGFTGQVPYEQYF.

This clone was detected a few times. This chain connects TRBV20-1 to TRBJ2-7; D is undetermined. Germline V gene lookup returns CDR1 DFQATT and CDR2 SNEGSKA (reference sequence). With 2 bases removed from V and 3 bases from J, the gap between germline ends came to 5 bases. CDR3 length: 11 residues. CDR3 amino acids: CSARPGYEQYF. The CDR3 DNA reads TGCAGTGCTAGACCGGGCTACGAGCAGTACTTC.

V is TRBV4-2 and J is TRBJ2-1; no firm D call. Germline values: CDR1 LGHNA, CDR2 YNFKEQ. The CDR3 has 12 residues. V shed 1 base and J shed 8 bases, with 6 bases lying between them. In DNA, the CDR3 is TGTGCCAGCAGCCAAGGGCCCTATGAGCAGTTCTTC. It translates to CASSQGPYEQFF.

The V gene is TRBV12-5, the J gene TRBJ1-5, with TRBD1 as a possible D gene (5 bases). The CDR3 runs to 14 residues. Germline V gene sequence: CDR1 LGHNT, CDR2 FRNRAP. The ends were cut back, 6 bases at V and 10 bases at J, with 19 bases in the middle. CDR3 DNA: TGTGCTAGTGGCCCCGGTGTGGGGGGGGATCCCCAGCATTTT. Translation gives CASGPGVGGDPQHF.

The CDR3 DNA reads TGTGCCAGCAGATCGACAGGGGTACATGGCTACACCTTC. It yields the protein CASRSTGVHGYTF. The chain is built from TRBV27 and TRBJ1-2; 8 positions match TRBD1. In germline, CDR1 is MNHEY, CDR2 SMNVEV (reference sequence). This CDR3 is 13 amino acids long. The junction had 6 bases not matched to a gene; V was cut back by 6 bases and J by 6 bases.

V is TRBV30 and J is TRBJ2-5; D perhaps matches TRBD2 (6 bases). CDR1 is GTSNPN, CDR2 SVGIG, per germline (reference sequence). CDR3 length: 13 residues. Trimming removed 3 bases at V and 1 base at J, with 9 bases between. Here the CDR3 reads CAWRSGSQETQYF. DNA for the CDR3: TGTGCCTGGAGGAGCGGGTCCCAAGAGACCCAGTACTTC.

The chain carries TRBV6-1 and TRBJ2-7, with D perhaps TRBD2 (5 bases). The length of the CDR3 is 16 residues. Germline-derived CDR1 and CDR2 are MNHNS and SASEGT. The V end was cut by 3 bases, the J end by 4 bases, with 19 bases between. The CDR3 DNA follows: TGTGCCAGCAGTGATCTAGCCGTTGAGGTGGGTTACGAGCAGTACTTC. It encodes CASSDLAVEVGYEQYF.

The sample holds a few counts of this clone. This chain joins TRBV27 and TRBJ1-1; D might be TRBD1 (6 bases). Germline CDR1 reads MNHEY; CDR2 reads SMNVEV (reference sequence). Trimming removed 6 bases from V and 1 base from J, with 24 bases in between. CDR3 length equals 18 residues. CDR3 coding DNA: TGTGCCAGCAGGATTATAAGGCGGGGGCTCTCCTCGAACACTGAAGCTTTCTTT. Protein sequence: CASRIIRRGLSSNTEAFF.

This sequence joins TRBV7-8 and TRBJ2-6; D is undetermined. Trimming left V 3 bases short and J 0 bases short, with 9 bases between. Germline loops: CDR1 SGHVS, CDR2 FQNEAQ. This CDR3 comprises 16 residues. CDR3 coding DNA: TGTGCCAGCAGCTTCCAGGTTCCCTCTGGGGCCAACGTCCTGACTTTC. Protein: CASSFQVPSGANVLTF. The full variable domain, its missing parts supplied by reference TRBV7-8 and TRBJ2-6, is GAGVSQSPRYKVAKRGQDVALRCDPISGHVSLFWYQQALGQGPEFLTYFQNEAQLDKSGLPSDRFFAERPEGSVSTLKIQRTQQEDSAVYLCASSFQVPSGANVLTFGAGSRLTVL.